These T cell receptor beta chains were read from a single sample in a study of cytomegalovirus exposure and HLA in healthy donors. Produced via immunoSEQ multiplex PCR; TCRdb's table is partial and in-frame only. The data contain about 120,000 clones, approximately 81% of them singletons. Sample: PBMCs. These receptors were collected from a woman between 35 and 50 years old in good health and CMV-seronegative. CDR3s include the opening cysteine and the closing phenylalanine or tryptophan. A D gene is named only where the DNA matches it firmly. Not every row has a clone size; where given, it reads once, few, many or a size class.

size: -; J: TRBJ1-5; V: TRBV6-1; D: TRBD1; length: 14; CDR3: CASSAGQGYQPQHF; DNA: TGTGCCAGCAGTGCCGGACAGGGGTATCAGCCCCAGCATTTT
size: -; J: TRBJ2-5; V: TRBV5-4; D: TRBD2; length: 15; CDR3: CASRPTSGSFETQYF; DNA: TGTGCCAGCAGACCGACTAGCGGGAGCTTTGAGACCCAGTACTTC
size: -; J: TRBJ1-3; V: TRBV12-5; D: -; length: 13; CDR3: CASGLGAGNTIYF; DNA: TGTGCTAGTGGTTTGGGGGCGGGAAACACCATATATTTT
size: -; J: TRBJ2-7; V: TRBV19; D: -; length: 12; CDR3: CASSLDSYEQYF; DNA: TGTGCCAGTAGCTTGGACAGCTACGAGCAGTACTTC
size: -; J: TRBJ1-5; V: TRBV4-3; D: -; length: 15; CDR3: CASSQDMGGSQPQHF; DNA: TGCGCCAGCAGCCAAGATATGGGGGGGAGTCAGCCCCAGCATTTT
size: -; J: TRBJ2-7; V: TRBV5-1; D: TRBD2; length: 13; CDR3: CASSWGLSYEQYF; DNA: TGCGCCAGCAGCTGGGGACTATCCTACGAGCAGTACTTC
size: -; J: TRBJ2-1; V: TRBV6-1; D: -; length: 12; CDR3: CASSEAGTEQFF; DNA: TGTGCCAGCAGTGAAGCGGGGACAGAGCAGTTCTTC
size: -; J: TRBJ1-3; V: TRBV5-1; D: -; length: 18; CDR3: CASSLADGPRTAGNTIYF; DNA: TGCGCCAGCAGCTTGGCCGATGGGCCGAGGACTGCCGGAAACACCATATATTTT
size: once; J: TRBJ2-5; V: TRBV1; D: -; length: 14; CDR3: CTSRSGGVQETQYF; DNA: TGCACCAGCAGATCAGGGGGAGTTCAGGAGACCCAGTACTTC
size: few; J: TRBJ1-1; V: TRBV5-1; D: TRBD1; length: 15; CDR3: CASSLVGQMNTEAFF; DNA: TGCGCCAGCAGCTTAGTGGGACAGATGAACACTGAAGCTTTCTTT
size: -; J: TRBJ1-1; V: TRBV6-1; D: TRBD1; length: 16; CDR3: CASSDPTGDGSTEAFF; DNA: TGTGCCAGCAGTGACCCGACAGGGGACGGTAGCACTGAAGCTTTCTTT
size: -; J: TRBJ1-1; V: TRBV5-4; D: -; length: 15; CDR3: CASSLAPGMNTEAFF; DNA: TGTGCCAGCAGCTTGGCCCCGGGTATGAACACTGAAGCTTTCTTT
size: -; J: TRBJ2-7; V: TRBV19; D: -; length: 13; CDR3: CASSTDSPYEQYF; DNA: TGTGCCAGTAGTACCGACAGTCCCTACGAGCAGTACTTC
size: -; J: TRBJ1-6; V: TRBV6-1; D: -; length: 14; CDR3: CATQGLSYNSPLHF; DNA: TGTGCCACACAGGGCCTTTCCTATAATTCACCCCTCCACTTT
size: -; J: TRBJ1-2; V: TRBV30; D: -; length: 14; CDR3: CAWSTLGGGYGYTF; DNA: TGTGCCTGGAGCACCTTGGGGGGAGGATATGGCTACACCTTC
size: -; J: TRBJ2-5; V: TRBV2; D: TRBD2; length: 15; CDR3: CASRGTSGQGETQYF; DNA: TGTGCCAGCAGGGGGACTAGCGGCCAGGGAGAGACCCAGTACTTC
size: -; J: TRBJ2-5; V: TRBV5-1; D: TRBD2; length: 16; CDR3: CASKGGGPTLQETQYF; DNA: TGCGCCAGCAAAGGCGGGGGGCCGACGCTCCAAGAGACCCAGTACTTC
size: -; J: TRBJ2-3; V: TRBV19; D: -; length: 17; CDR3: CASRKKRQGGYTDTQYF; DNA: TGTGCCAGTAGGAAAAAGCGGCAGGGGGGATACACAGATACGCAGTATTTT
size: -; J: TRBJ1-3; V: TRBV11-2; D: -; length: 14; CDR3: CASSPPTGGNTIYF; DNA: TGTGCCAGCAGCCCCCCGACCGGGGGAAACACCATATATTTT
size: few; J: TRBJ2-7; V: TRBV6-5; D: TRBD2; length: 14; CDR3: CASSFGGETYEQYF; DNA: TGTGCCAGCAGTTTCGGGGGGGAGACCTACGAGCAGTACTTC
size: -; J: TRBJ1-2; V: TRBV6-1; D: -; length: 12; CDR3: CASSDPGDGYTF; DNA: TGTGCCAGCAGTGACCCCGGGGATGGCTACACCTTC
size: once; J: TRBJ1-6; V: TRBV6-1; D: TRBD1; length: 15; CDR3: CASSETGGWDSPLHF; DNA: TGTGCCAGCAGTGAGACAGGGGGTTGGGATTCACCCCTCCACTTT
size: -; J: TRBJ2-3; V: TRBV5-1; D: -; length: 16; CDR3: CASSTGGTQGADTQYF; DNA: TGCGCCAGCAGCACCGGAGGGACCCAAGGAGCAGATACGCAGTATTTT
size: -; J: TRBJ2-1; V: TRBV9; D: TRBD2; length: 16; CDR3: CASSVLSGRGYNEQFF; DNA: TGTGCCAGCAGCGTCCTTAGCGGGAGGGGATACAATGAGCAGTTCTTC
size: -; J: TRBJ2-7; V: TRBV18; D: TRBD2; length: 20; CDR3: CASSPHRLAGGADGGGEQYF; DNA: TGTGCCAGCTCACCCCACCGACTAGCGGGGGGCGCCGACGGGGGTGGAGAGCAGTACTTC
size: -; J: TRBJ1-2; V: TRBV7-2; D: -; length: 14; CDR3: CASSLDTSNYGYTF; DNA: TGTGCCAGCAGCTTAGACACCTCTAACTATGGCTACACCTTC
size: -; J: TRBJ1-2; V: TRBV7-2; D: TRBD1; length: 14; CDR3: CASSPRAGTDGYTF; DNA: TGTGCCAGCAGCCCCAGGGCCGGGACAGATGGCTACACCTTC
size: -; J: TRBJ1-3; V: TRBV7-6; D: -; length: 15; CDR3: CASSTTGNGGNTIYF; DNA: TGTGCCAGCAGCACCACAGGGAACGGGGGAAACACCATATATTTT
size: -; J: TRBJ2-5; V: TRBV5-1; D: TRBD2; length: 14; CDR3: CASRAGQWDGTQYF; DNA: TGCGCCAGTCGAGCGGGGCAGTGGGATGGGACCCAGTACTTC